This T cell receptor (beta chain) was identified in a study of vaccination and CD4 T cells after COVID-19. The overall study: In culture, cells were exposed to overlapping spike peptides from SARS-CoV-2, HCoV-NL63, HCoV-OC43 and HCoV-229E.

Stated treatment: roughly ten-day PBMC culture with coronavirus spike peptide pools or control peptides (ViraFEST assay). With respect to this clonotype: Its specificity is unknown.

CDR1 MNHNS and CDR2 SASEGT come from the germline V gene. The CDR3 length is 15 residues. V was trimmed by 0 bases and J by 4 bases, leaving 12 bases between them. Study-level points and caveats: Spike mono-reactivity applied to 304 of 307 vaccine-specific clones detected in convalescent patients. Although the median of SARS-CoV-2-reactive clonotypes rose from around 20 to 38, the change was not significant.

Sequenced with the Oncomine TCR Beta short-read assay was DNA taken from cultured CD4+ T cells. One entry per CDR3 protein results from TCRdb running MiXCR on the PCR reads. The sample has several thousand distinct CDR3 sequences, around 47% seen once. The TCR was taken from a human donor who had recovered from COVID-19. The input for sequencing was CD4+ T cells from blood, cultured in vitro, taken after SARS-CoV-2 vaccination. The V call is TRBV6-1, the J call TRBJ1-1; TRBD1 is a possible D gene (5 bases). The CDR3 is CASSEAQVGGTEAFF. The CDR3 nucleotides read TGTGCCAGCAGTGAAGCGCAGGTCGGGGGCACTGAAGCTTTCTTT.